The 27 T cell receptor beta chains in this list originate from one sample, sequenced in a study of cytomegalovirus exposure and HLA in healthy donors. The PCR contained 60 Vbeta and 13 Jbeta primers. The repertoire was sequenced with immunoSEQ multiplex PCR; TCRdb's copy has only in-frame clones and lacks some. The table lists about 150,000 clones, around 10% of them singletons, with approximately 1.8% in the top ten. The specimen was PBMCs. Receptors were obtained from a male donor in good health and CMV-seronegative.

This rearrangement joins TRBV7-2 to TRBJ2-7, with 7 bases identical to TRBD2. Germline CDR1 reads SGHTA; CDR2 reads FQGNSA. The ends lost 3 bases at V and 1 base at J; junction bases unmatched: 3. CDR3 length equals 14 residues. The CDR3 here is CASSFASGSYEQYF. As DNA, the CDR3 is TGTGCCAGCAGCTTCGCTAGCGGTTCCTACGAGCAGTACTTC.

V is TRBV19 and J is TRBJ1-4, with D unresolved. Germline values: CDR1 LNHDA, CDR2 SQIVND (reference sequence). The germline V and J ends were trimmed by 8 bases and 0 bases, with 10 bases remaining between them. This CDR3 comprises 14 residues. The CDR3 DNA reads as TGTGCCAGTGGCGGCGCACCAACTAATGAAAAACTGTTTTTT. Protein product: CASGGAPTNEKLFF.

This clone was picked up a small number of times. The rearrangement joins TRBV6-5 to TRBJ1-5; TRBD1 aligns across 9 bases. Losses at the gene ends were 6 bases for V and 5 bases for J; bases not matched to a gene: 8. Germline CDR1 reads MNHEY; CDR2 reads SVGAGI. The CDR3 is 15 amino acids. CDR3 bases: TGTGCCAGCAGGCCACTCGGGACAGGGTATCAGCCCCAGCATTTT. Translation gives CASRPLGTGYQPQHF.

The chain carries TRBV2 and TRBJ2-5, with a weak D call TRBD2 (6 bases). The DNA end is more similar to TRBJ2-7, so the J call may be wrong. CDR1 and CDR2 from the germline V gene are SNHLY and FYNNEI. The CDR3 sequence is 18 residues long. CDR3 in amino acids: CASYLGGNRDAISYEQYF. DNA for the CDR3: TGTGCCAGCTATCTCGGAGGGAATAGGGATGCCATAAGTTACGAGCAGTACTTC.

Remarks on this clone: This CDR3 fails to terminate in the conserved phenylalanine or tryptophan, so it likely reflects a read error. It is unclear where the CDR3 begins or ends on the DNA, so no DNA is shown, and the CDR3 is as TCRdb lists it. J is TRBJ1-2 and V is TRBV20-1; TRBD1 was called by the table and not checked on the DNA. CDR1 is DFQATT, CDR2 SNEGSKA, per germline (reference sequence). Termini included, the CDR3 measures 11 amino acids. The CDR3 reads CSARDGKGAYL.

The chain combines TRBV6-5 with TRBJ1-2; TRBD1 agrees at 7 bases. Trimming cost V 2 bases and J 5 bases; bases outside gene matches: 8. There are 15 residues in the CDR3. CDR1 is MNHEY, CDR2 SVGAGI, per germline. CDR3 amino acids: CASSYEVRGAYGYTF. For the CDR3, the DNA is TGTGCCAGCAGTTACGAAGTCAGGGGGGCGTATGGCTACACCTTC.

The CDR3 DNA follows: TGTGCCAGCAGTGAAGTCGGGTCAACCTACGAGCAGTACTTC. Translated, it gives CASSEVGSTYEQYF. V usage is TRBV25-1 and J usage is TRBJ2-7; D is undetermined. V dropped 2 bases and J dropped 2 bases, with 10 bases sitting between them. CDR3 length equals 14 residues. CDR1 and CDR2 (germline): MGHDK, SYGVNS.

This chain connects TRBV5-1 to TRBJ2-3; TRBD1 aligns across 8 bases. The CDR3 contains 16 residues. Per the germline V gene, CDR1 is SGHRS and CDR2 is YFSETQ. J lost 1 base, V lost 4 bases, and 8 bases had no gene match. CDR3 amino acids: CASSLAGQGRTDTQYF. The CDR3 bases are TGCGCCAGCAGCCTCGCAGGACAGGGTCGCACAGATACGCAGTATTTT.

This clone was seen only a few times. The rearrangement uses TRBV9 and TRBJ2-1; 8 nucleotides agree with TRBD2. This CDR3 spans 13 amino acids. With V trimmed by 2 bases and J by 9 bases, 4 bases remained unmatched. In germline, CDR1 is SGDLS, CDR2 YYNGEE. CDR3 amino acids: CASSVSGSGEQFF. The CDR3 DNA follows: TGTGCCAGCAGCGTCAGCGGGAGCGGTGAGCAGTTCTTC.

This clone was seen a handful of times. The V call is TRBV19, the J call TRBJ1-2; 8 nucleotides line up with TRBD1. The CDR3 is 14 amino acids. Germline CDR1 and CDR2: LNHDA and SQIVND (reference sequence). V shed 4 bases and J 5 bases; nucleotides not matched to a gene: 6. CDR3 coding DNA: TGTGCCAGTAGTACTGGACAGGGTTCTTATGGCTACACCTTC. It is translated as CASSTGQGSYGYTF.

The chain has TRBV4-3 and TRBJ2-7; TRBD1 aligns across 7 bases. The CDR3 totals 17 residues. Germline V gene lookup returns CDR1 LGHNA and CDR2 YSLEER. V was pared by 0 bases and J by 2 bases, with 10 bases of the junction left unmatched. The CDR3 DNA sequence: TGCGCCAGCAGCCAAGATTATATGACAGGGAATCCCTACGAGCAGTACTTC. Translated: CASSQDYMTGNPYEQYF.

This clone was seen a handful of times. The rearrangement joins TRBV7-9 to TRBJ2-1; 9 bases align to TRBD2. Trimming at V came to 0 bases and at J to 7 bases, leaving 10 bases not matched to a gene. The CDR3 is made up of 17 amino acids. Looked up from germline, CDR1 is SEHNR and CDR2 is FQNEAQ (reference sequence). The CDR3 sequence is CASSLAPAGGRRNEQFF. The CDR3 nucleotides are TGTGCCAGCAGCTTAGCGCCGGCGGGAGGGCGGCGGAATGAGCAGTTCTTC.

The genes are TRBV6-5 and TRBJ1-1, with 7 nucleotides matching TRBD1. The ends lost 5 bases at V and 5 bases at J; junction bases unmatched: 5. This CDR3 is built from 13 residues. Germline assignment: CDR1 MNHEY and CDR2 SVGAGI. CDR3 loop: CASSPGQVTEAFF. CDR3 DNA: TGTGCCAGCAGTCCCGGACAGGTGACTGAAGCTTTCTTT.

This clone showed up just a few times. V usage is TRBV15 and J usage is TRBJ1-1; D gene ambiguous. Trimming shortened V by 0 bases and J by 3 bases, and 14 bases separated the two germline ends. The CDR3 consists of 16 residues. CDR1 is LNHNV, CDR2 YYDKDF, per germline (reference sequence). The CDR3 region is CATSRDLPGGYTEAFF. The CDR3 DNA reads as TGTGCCACCAGCAGAGATCTCCCTGGAGGGTACACTGAAGCTTTCTTT.

This clone has more than one count but fewer than ten. The chain combines TRBV28 with TRBJ1-5; tentatively, D is TRBD1 (5 bases). V was cut by 3 bases and J by 5 bases, with 11 bases left in between. CDR3 length equals 14 residues. The germline CDR1 and CDR2 sequences are MDHEN and SYDVKM. Written as DNA, the CDR3 is TGTGCCAGCAGTTTGCCGGAGGGGTATCAGCCCCAGCATTTT. Protein sequence: CASSLPEGYQPQHF. The full variable domain, completed using reference TRBV28 and TRBJ1-5, is DVKVTQSSRYLVKRTGEKVFLECVQDMDHENMFWYRQDPGLGLRLIYFSYDVKMKEKGDIPEGYSVSREKKERFSLILESASTNQTSMYLCASSLPEGYQPQHFGDGTRLSIL.

This clone was counted a few times. The chain recombines TRBV6-6 with TRBJ2-3; TRBD2 might be the D (6 bases). V was clipped by 5 bases and J by 0 bases, with 9 bases between them. The CDR3 is made up of 14 amino acids. Per germline, CDR1 MNHNY and CDR2 SVGAGI (reference sequence). As DNA, the CDR3 is TGTGCCAGCAGTGCCGGGGGAAGCACAGATACGCAGTATTTT. This gives the protein CASSAGGSTDTQYF.

The rearrangement joins TRBV11-2 to TRBJ2-7; 12 bases agree with TRBD2. The CDR3 is 15 amino acids. Trimming took 4 bases from V and 9 from J; bases not matched to a gene: 10. Germline values: CDR1 SGHAT, CDR2 FQNNGV. CDR3 in DNA: TGTGCCAGCAGCTCACTAGCGGGGGGAATAATTGGGCAGTACTTC. The encoded protein is CASSSLAGGIIGQYF.

The gene calls are TRBV29-1 and TRBJ2-7, with 7 bases that match TRBD1. The CDR3 loop spans 13 amino acids. After removal of 6 bases from V and 2 bases from J, the junction contained 7 bases not matched to a gene. The germline V gene encodes CDR1 SQVTM and CDR2 ANQGSEA. The CDR3 DNA follows: TGCAGCGTCGGGACAGAAATTCCCTACGAGCAGTACTTC. This gives the protein CSVGTEIPYEQYF.

The chain uses TRBV30 and TRBJ1-6; maybe TRBD1 (5 bases). Germline assignment: CDR1 GTSNPN and CDR2 SVGIG (reference sequence). Between the trimmed V and J ends, which lost 6 bases and 7 bases, there was a span of 19 bases. CDR3 length equals 15 residues. The CDR3 DNA follows: TGTGCCTGCCGAACCGGGGGGTACGGAAATTCACCCCTCCACTTT. It yields the protein CACRTGGYGNSPLHF.

This clone was found a few times. The rearrangement joins TRBV5-6 to TRBJ1-1; D ambiguous. The germline CDR1 and CDR2 sequences are SGHDT and YYEEEE. The CDR3 loop spans 15 amino acids. Trimming took off 3 bases at V and 3 bases at J, with 15 bases between the two ends. The DNA for the CDR3 is TGTGCCAGCAGCTCCCCCTTGGCTGGCTACACTGAAGCTTTCTTT. Encoded protein: CASSSPLAGYTEAFF.

This sequence joins TRBV9 and TRBJ2-5, with 7 bases aligning to TRBD2. The CDR3 runs to 16 residues. Trimming cost V 0 bases and J 4 bases; bases outside gene matches: 9. CDR1 and CDR2 from the germline V gene are SGDLS and YYNGEE. The CDR3 bases are TGTGCCAGCAGCGTAGGGACTAGAGGGAGAGGAGAGACCCAGTACTTC. This codes for CASSVGTRGRGETQYF. The full variable domain, its missing parts supplied by reference TRBV9 and TRBJ2-5, is DSGVTQTPKHLITATGQRVTLRCSPRSGDLSVYWYQQSLDQGLQFLIQYYNGEERAKGNILERFSAQQFPDLHSELNLSSLELGDSALYFCASSVGTRGRGETQYFGPGTRLLVL.

This sequence joins TRBV28 and TRBJ1-3; D is undetermined. V was shortened by 3 bases and J by 8 bases, with 11 bases between the two germline ends. CDR1 is MDHEN and CDR2 is SYDVKM in the germline V gene. CDR3 length equals 13 residues. CDR3 sequence reads: CASSLGRLDTIYF. In nucleotides, the CDR3 is TGTGCCAGCAGTTTGGGCAGATTAGACACCATATATTTT. Drawing the rest from reference TRBV28 and TRBJ1-3, the complete variable domain is DVKVTQSSRYLVKRTGEKVFLECVQDMDHENMFWYRQDPGLGLRLIYFSYDVKMKEKGDIPEGYSVSREKKERFSLILESASTNQTSMYLCASSLGRLDTIYFGEGSWLTVV.

This clone was seen a handful of times. The chain combines TRBV5-1 with TRBJ2-7, with 10 bases matching TRBD1. Losses at the gene ends were 2 bases for V and 5 bases for J; bases not matched to a gene: 4. The CDR3 is made up of 14 amino acids. Germline assignment: CDR1 SGHRS and CDR2 YFSETQ. The CDR3 region is CASSLTGQGHEQYF. CDR3 nucleotide sequence: TGCGCCAGCAGCTTAACGGGACAGGGGCACGAGCAGTACTTC.

The chain uses TRBV29-1 and TRBJ1-1; TRBD1 matches 10 bases. Losses at the gene ends were 3 bases for V and 7 bases for J; bases not matched to a gene: 5. There are 13 residues in the CDR3. Germline CDR1 SQVTM, CDR2 ANQGSEA. This CDR3 is CSVDGQGGIEAFF. The CDR3 nucleotides read TGCAGCGTTGATGGACAGGGGGGTATTGAAGCTTTCTTT.

This clone was counted between two and nine times. The gene calls are TRBV19 and TRBJ2-1; TRBD2 matches at 9 bases. The V segment lost 3 bases and the J segment 6 bases; nucleotides outside the gene matches: 3. Germline loops: CDR1 LNHDA, CDR2 SQIVND (reference sequence). This CDR3 is built from 14 residues. The CDR3 coding sequence is TGTGCCAGTAGTATGGTAGCGGGAGTCAATGAGCAGTTCTTC. Its translation: CASSMVAGVNEQFF.

The chain recombines TRBV9 with TRBJ1-2, with TRBD1 matching 9 bases. From germline, CDR1 is SGDLS and CDR2 YYNGEE. This CDR3 spans 14 amino acids. J gave up 6 bases and V 2 bases, and 5 bases lay outside the gene matches. The CDR3 nucleotides read TGTGCCAGCAGCGTGATAGACAGGGGGGATGGCTACACCTTC. Residues: CASSVIDRGDGYTF.

In its sample, this clone was seen a few times. The chain links TRBV9 to TRBJ1-2; D is perhaps TRBD1 (5 bases). Per the germline V gene, CDR1 is SGDLS and CDR2 is YYNGEE. This CDR3 is built from 14 residues. The V gene lost 7 bases and the J gene lost 3 bases, with 16 bases spanning the gap. This chain's CDR3 is CASPSGGSDYGYTF. CDR3 DNA sequence: TGTGCCAGCCCCTCTGGGGGGTCGGACTATGGCTACACCTTC.